The entry below describes one TCR beta chain. The record originates from a study of blood T cell repertoires in COVID-19. Assay used: immunoSEQ multiplex PCR; TCRdb lists only in-frame clones, some missing. The sample has about 36,000 clones; 65% to 80% are singletons. The ends lost 6 bases at V and 6 bases at J; junction bases unmatched: 2. The germline CDR1 and CDR2 sequences are SQVTM and ANQGSEA. The CDR3 length is 13 residues. The V call is TRBV29-1, the J call TRBJ2-1, with 13 positions matching TRBD2. Sequencing was carried out using peripheral blood. The source of this sequence is a man aged 60-69 years with active COVID-19. Written as DNA, the CDR3 is TGCAGCGTGGGGACTAGCGGGGTCAATGAGCAGTTCTTC. This translates into CSVGTSGVNEQFF.